The T cell receptor beta chain under discussion was sequenced for a study of T cells in Graves' hyperthyroidism and ophthalmopathy. The study's findings and limits: The model anticipated ophthalmopathy a median approximately 6.5 months pre-onset.

This CDR3 contains 15 residues. V gave up 2 bases and J gave up 0 bases, with 11 bases separating them. Germline V gives CDR1 SEHNR, CDR2 FQNEAQ (reference sequence). There were TCR beta CDR3 regions amplified from RNA transcripts. A set of HTBI primers served as the primers for a first-round RT-PCR of the TCR CDR3. TCRdb re-derived calls from the multiplex PCR reads in MiXCR, one entry per CDR3 protein. The sample has a few hundred thousand distinct CDR3 sequences, roughly 15% seen once. This clonotype was seen a handful of times. Antigen: not known. This TCR was sampled from a woman in her thirties with Graves' ophthalmopathy. The sequenced material came from blood. J is TRBJ2-7 and V is TRBV7-9; no firm D call. CDR3 nucleotide sequence: TGTGCCAGCAGCTTATTGCCCAGAACCTCCTACGAGCAGTACTTC. Residues: CASSLLPRTSYEQYF.